The T cell receptor beta chain described here comes from a study of cytomegalovirus exposure and HLA in healthy donors. General observations from the study: Published work reported that the classifier diagnosed cytomegalovirus status with high specificity and sensitivity.

Note on this clone: The antigen is unknown.

Germline V gives CDR1 MGHRA, CDR2 YSYEKL. With 2 bases removed from V and 6 bases from J, the gap between germline ends came to 11 bases. The CDR3 is made up of 14 amino acids. The PCR had 60 Vbeta and 13 Jbeta primers. Some clones are missing from TCRdb's copy, which holds only in-frame ones; the method was immunoSEQ multiplex PCR. This sample has tens of thousands of clones, with about three quarters found just once. The genes are TRBV4-1 and TRBJ2-1; a possible D gene is TRBD2 (5 bases). The receptor's source is a woman in her 30s in good health and CMV-seronegative. Material: PBMCs. CDR3 DNA sequence: TGCGCCAGCAGCCAAATCAAAGAGGGCAATGAGCAGTTCTTC. Translation gives CASSQIKEGNEQFF.